This T cell receptor (beta chain) was sequenced for a study of patients and donors after allogeneic stem cell transplantation. TCRdb reprocessed the RT-PCR reads with MiXCR, giving one entry per CDR3 protein. The sample lists 800,000 to 1,000,000 distinct CDR3 sequences; 18% were seen once. CDR3 length: 16 residues. Germline V gives CDR1 KGHDR, CDR2 SFDVKD. V was trimmed by 3 bases and J by 0 bases, leaving 11 bases between them. The sample holds a few counts of this clonotype. Sample: blood, either unsorted or a sorted T cell fraction (not recorded which). The sequence was collected from a human donor who was either an allogeneic HSCT recipient or a stem cell or donor lymphocyte infusion donor (not recorded which). It is not recorded whose cells these are; they may come from a transplant donor. This chain connects TRBV24-1 to TRBJ2-4; D not resolved. CDR3 DNA: TGTGCCACCAGTGATCCAGACGGAGAAGCCAAAAACATTCAGTACTTC. Translating gives CATSDPDGEAKNIQYF.